A selection of T cell receptor beta chains follows, all from one sample in a study of blood T cells in healthy people across ages. TCRdb passed the 5' RACE reads through MiXCR, listing each CDR3 protein once. This sample yields some 320,000 distinct CDR3 sequences, of which 25% to 30% are seen a single time; around 30% belongs to the top ten. The sequencing input was blood. These receptor sequences come from a woman aged 70-85 years in good health. CDR3s leave out the opening cysteine and the closing phenylalanine or tryptophan.

>TRBV20-1
SASRAPTNEKLF
>TRBV14
ASSLPLSPTSGNTIY
>TRBV6-1
ASSWTGYGYT
>TRBV7-7
ASSWDSTNTGELF
>TRBV28
ASRDTTYEQY
>TRBV12-3/TRBV12-4
ASSSGQWQSYGYT
>TRBV6-1
ASSGFQPGGYFGANVLT
>TRBV6-5
ASSYSPGQGVRVTEAF
>TRBV6-1
ASSGRGKQETQY
>TRBV7-2
ASSLAQERPQH
>TRBV28
AIKTARTVPYGYT
>TRBV7-6
ASSPQTGTYEQY
>TRBV7-2
ASSLDSGLETQY
>TRBV6-2/TRBV6-3
ASTDFGSRNYNEQF
>TRBV7-8
ASSLARDSPLH
>TRBV5-6
ASSMRLAGGFWPVDEQF